This T cell receptor beta chain stems from a study of cytomegalovirus exposure and HLA in healthy donors. In the study overall: Per a later analysis, the approximately 600 first-cohort and approximately 120 validation repertoires shared one platform. Study observations and caveats: Some public TCRs appeared in many individuals, while most sequences were rare.

The approximately 130-subject validation cohort, separate from the approximately 670-subject first cohort, included the donors. The CDR3 totals 12 residues. V was clipped by 6 bases and J by 5 bases, with 10 bases between them. The germline gives CDR1 KGHSH, CDR2 LQKENI. Comments on this clone: Its target is unknown.

Sequenced by immunoSEQ multiplex PCR; TCRdb stores in-frame clones only, minus some. This table holds 300,000 to 400,000 clones, just over 85% found once. This TCR derives from a woman aged 18-35 years in good health and CMV-seronegative. The V gene is TRBV18, the J gene TRBJ2-5; unclear D gene. The sequencing sample was made of PBMCs. The CDR3 DNA is TGTGCCAGCTCCCCCAAAGCGGAGACCCAGTACTTC. Encoded protein: CASSPKAETQYF.